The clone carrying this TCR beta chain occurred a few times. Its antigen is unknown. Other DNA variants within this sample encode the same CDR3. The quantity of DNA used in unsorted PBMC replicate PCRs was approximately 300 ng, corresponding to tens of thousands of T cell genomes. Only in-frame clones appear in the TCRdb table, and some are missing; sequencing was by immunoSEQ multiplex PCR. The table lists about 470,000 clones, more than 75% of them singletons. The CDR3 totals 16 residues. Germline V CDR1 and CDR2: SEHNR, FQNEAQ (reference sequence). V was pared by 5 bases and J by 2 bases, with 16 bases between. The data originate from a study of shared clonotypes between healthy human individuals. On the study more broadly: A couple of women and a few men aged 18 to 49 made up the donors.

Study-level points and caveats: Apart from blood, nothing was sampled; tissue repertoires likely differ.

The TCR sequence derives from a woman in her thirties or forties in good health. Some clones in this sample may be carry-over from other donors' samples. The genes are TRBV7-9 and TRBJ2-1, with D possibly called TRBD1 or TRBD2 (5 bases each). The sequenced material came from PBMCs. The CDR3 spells CASSPRGGSAYNEQFF. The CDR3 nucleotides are TGTGCCAGCAGCCCAAGGGGTGGGAGCGCCTACAATGAGCAGTTCTTC.